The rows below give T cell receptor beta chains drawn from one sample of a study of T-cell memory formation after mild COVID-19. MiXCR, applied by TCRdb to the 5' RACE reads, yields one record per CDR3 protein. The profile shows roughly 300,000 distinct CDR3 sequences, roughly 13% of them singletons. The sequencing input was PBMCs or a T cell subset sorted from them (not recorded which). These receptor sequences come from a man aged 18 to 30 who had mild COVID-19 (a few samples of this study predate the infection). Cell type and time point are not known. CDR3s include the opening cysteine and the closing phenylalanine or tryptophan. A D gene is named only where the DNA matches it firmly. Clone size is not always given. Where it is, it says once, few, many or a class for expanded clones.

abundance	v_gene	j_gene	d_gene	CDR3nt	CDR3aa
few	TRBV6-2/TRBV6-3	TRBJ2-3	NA	TGTGCCAGCAGTTACATTTCGGATACGCAGTATTTT	CASSYISDTQYF
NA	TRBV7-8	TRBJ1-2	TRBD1	TGTGCCAGCAGCCCCCATCCTACGGACAGGGGGCAATATGGCTACACCTTC	CASSPHPTDRGQYGYTF
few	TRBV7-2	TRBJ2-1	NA	TGTGCCAGCAGGCCTAGCAGGAGCTCCTACAATGAGCAGTTCTTC	CASRPSRSSYNEQFF
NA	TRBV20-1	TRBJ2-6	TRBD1	TGCAGTGCGCGACAGGGGGCGTATGGGGCCAACGTCCTGACTTTC	CSARQGAYGANVLTF
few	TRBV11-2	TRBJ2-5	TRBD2	TGTGCCAGCAGACCCCCAGCGGGACAAGAGACCCAGTACTTC	CASRPPAGQETQYF
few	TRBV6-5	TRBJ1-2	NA	TGTGCCAGCAGTTATATGAAAGCCAACTATGGCTACACCTTC	CASSYMKANYGYTF
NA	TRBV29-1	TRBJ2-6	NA	TGCAGCGTTGTTGGCTCTGGGGCCAACGTCCTGACTTTC	CSVVGSGANVLTF
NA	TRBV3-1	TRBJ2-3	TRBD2	TGTGCCAGCAGCCAGAGGACCGGGGGGGCCTCAGATACGCAGTATTTT	CASSQRTGGASDTQYF
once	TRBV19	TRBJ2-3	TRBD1	TGTGCCAGTAGTACCCCACGGACAGGGATAGCAGATACGCAGTATTTT	CASSTPRTGIADTQYF
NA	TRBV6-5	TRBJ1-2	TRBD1	TGTGCCAGCAGTTACACTGTGGGACAGAACTATGGCTACACCTTC	CASSYTVGQNYGYTF
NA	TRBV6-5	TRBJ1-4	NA	TGTGCCAGCAGTTACGGGGGCCCGGGGAATGAAAAACTGTTTTTT	CASSYGGPGNEKLFF
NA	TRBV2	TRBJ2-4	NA	TGTGCCAGCAAGGCGACGCAAGGGGCCAAAAACATTCAGTACTTC	CASKATQGAKNIQYF
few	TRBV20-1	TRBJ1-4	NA	TGCAGTGCTAGAGATTACGGACAGTCTAATGAAAAACTGTTTTTT	CSARDYGQSNEKLFF
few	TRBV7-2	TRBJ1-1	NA	TGTGCCAGCAGCTTTTCGGGAGCAGGGTTCGCCACTGAAGCTTTCTTT	CASSFSGAGFATEAFF
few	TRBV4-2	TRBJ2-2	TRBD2	TGTGCCAGCAGCCAAGATGGCGGGGGTTGGGGGACCGGGGAGCTGTTTTTT	CASSQDGGGWGTGELFF
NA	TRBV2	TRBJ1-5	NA	TGTGCCAGCAGCGCCTCGGCCGGATCCTTCAATCAGCCCCAGCATTTT	CASSASAGSFNQPQHF
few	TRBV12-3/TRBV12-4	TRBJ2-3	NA	TGTGCCAGCAGTTTAGGGACTAAAGGCACAGATACGCAGTATTTT	CASSLGTKGTDTQYF
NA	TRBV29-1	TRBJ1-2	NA	TGCAGCGTTGAATCGGGTTTTCAAACTAACTATGGCTACACCTTC	CSVESGFQTNYGYTF
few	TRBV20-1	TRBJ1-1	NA	TGCAGTGCTAGAGATCGCCGGAGGACTGAAGCTTTCTTT	CSARDRRRTEAFF
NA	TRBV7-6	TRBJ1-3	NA	TGTGCCAGCAGCTTGGGGCCGGGGGGACGGGGCTCTGGAAACACCATATATTTT	CASSLGPGGRGSGNTIYF
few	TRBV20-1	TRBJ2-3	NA	TGCAGTGCTAGACGAGGATTCGGCACAGATACGCAGTATTTT	CSARRGFGTDTQYF
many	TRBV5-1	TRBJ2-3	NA	TGCGCCAGCAGCTTGACGAGGGGAACAGATACGCAGTATTTT	CASSLTRGTDTQYF
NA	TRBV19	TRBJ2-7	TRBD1	TGTGCCAGTAGTGCCAGGACAGGGGGGAACGAGCAGTACTTC	CASSARTGGNEQYF
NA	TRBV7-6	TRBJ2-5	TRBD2	TGTGCCAGCAGCTACAATCTAGCGGGGGGAAAAGAGACCCAGTACTTC	CASSYNLAGGKETQYF
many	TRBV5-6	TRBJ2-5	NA	TGTGCCAGCAGCTTCAAACAGGGCGGAGAGACCCAGTACTTC	CASSFKQGGETQYF
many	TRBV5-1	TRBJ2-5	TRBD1	TGCGCCAGCAGCGCGGGGACAGGGTTAGAGACCCAGTACTTC	CASSAGTGLETQYF
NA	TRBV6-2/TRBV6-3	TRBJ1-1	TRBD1	TGTGCCAGCAGTCCGGGACAGGAAGCTTTCTTT	CASSPGQEAFF
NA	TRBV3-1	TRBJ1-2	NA	TGTGCCAGCAGCCAATCAGAATTCTATGGCTACACCTTC	CASSQSEFYGYTF
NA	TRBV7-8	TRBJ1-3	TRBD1	TGTGCCAGCAGCTTGATCCCCGGGACAGGGCTTTCTGGAAACACCATATATTTT	CASSLIPGTGLSGNTIYF
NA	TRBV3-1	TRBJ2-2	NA	TGTGCCAGCAGTCGCCAGGGCGGGGAGCTGTTTTTT	CASSRQGGELFF
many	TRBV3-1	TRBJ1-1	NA	TGTGCCAGCAGCCAAAACGACTACACTGAAGCTTTCTTT	CASSQNDYTEAFF
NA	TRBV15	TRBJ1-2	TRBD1	TGTGCCACCAGCTTTCGACAGGGAGACTATGGCTACACCTTC	CATSFRQGDYGYTF
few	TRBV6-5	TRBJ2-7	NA	TGTGCCAGCAGTTACTCGAGTTTCAACGAGCAGTACTTC	CASSYSSFNEQYF
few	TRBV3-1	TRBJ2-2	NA	TGTGCCAGCAGCCAACCGTCCGGGGAGCTGTTTTTT	CASSQPSGELFF
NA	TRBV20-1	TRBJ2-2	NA	TGCAGTGCCGCTTGGGGTAACACCGGGGAGCTGTTTTTT	CSAAWGNTGELFF
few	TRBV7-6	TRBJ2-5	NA	TGTGCCAGCAGCGGCCCTGGTCAAGAGACCCAGTACTTC	CASSGPGQETQYF
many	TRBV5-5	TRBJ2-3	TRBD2	TGTGCCAGCAGCAGCGGACTAGCGGGGAGCACAGATACGCAGTATTTT	CASSSGLAGSTDTQYF
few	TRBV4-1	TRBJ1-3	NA	TGCGCCAGCAGCCAAGAACCCAGGGTTTATGGAAACACCATATATTTT	CASSQEPRVYGNTIYF
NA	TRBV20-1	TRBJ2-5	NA	TGCAGTGCCCAGGGTCGTCAACAAGAGACCCAGTACTTC	CSAQGRQQETQYF
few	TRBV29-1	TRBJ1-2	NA	TGCAGCGTTAGGATTTATGATAACTATGGCTACACCTTC	CSVRIYDNYGYTF
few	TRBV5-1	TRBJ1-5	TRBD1	TGCGCCAGCAGCCTGACAGGGTTTCAGCCCCAGCATTTT	CASSLTGFQPQHF
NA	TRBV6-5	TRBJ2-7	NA	TGTGCCAGCAGCAATGGGCAGAGCTCCTACGAGCAGTACTTC	CASSNGQSSYEQYF
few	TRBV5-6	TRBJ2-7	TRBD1	TGTGCCAGCACCTCAACGACAGGGGAAGTGTTGTACGAGCAGTACTTC	CASTSTTGEVLYEQYF
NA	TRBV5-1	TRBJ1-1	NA	TGCGCCAGCTTCAGTGGAGGGAACACTGAAGCTTTCTTT	CASFSGGNTEAFF
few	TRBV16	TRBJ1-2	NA	TGTGCCAGCAGCCAAGGGAGTAACTATGGCTACACCTTC	CASSQGSNYGYTF
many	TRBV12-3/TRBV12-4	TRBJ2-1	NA	TGTGCCACAGGAGCGGGTGAGCAGTTCTTC	CATGAGEQFF
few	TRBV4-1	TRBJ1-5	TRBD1	TGCGCCAGCAGCCAGCGGGACAGAAGCAATCAGCCCCAGCATTTT	CASSQRDRSNQPQHF
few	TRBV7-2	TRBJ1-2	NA	TGTGCCAGCAGCTTAGATGCCTATGGCTACACCTTC	CASSLDAYGYTF
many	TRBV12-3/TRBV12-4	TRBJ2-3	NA	TGTGCCAGCAGCCCTTCGCCCCGCACAGATACGCAGTATTTT	CASSPSPRTDTQYF
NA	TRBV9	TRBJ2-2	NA	TGTGCCAGCAGCGAGTGGTGGGCACCGAACACCGGGGAGCTGTTTTTT	CASSEWWAPNTGELFF
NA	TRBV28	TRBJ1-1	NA	TGTGCCAGCAGTTCTCCCGGACGGACGGGGGCTGAAGCTTTCTTT	CASSSPGRTGAEAFF
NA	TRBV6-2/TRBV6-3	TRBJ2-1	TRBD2	TGTGCCAGCAGCGACGCAGCGGGGGAACGAAATGAGCAGTTCTTC	CASSDAAGERNEQFF
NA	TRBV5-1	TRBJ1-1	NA	TGCGCCAGCAGCTTGGTAGGAGGAGGTGACGAAGCTTTCTTT	CASSLVGGGDEAFF